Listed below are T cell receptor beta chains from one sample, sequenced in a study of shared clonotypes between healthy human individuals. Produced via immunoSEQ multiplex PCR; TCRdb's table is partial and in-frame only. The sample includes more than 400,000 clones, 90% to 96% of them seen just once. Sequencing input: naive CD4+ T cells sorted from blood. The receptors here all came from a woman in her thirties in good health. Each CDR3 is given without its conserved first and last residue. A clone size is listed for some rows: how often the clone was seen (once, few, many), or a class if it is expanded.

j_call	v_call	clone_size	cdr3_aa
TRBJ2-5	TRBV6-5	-	ASSQPGRKQETQY
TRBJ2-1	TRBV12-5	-	ASGLGLGTRLGYNEQF
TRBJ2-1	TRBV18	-	ASSRRRDSYNEQF
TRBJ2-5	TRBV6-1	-	ASSLAEETQY
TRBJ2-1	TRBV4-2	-	ASSQGTSGGSSYNEQF
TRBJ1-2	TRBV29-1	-	SVGDGYGYT
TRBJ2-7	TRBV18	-	ASSPGTVSTYEQY
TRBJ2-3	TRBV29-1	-	SVTDGSTDTQY
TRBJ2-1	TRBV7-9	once	ASSQEEGVNEQF
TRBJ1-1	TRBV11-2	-	ASSLQENTEAF
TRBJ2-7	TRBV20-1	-	SAPREQY
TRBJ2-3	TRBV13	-	ASSLYQGGTDTQY
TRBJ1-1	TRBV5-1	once	ASSLQQGGTEAF
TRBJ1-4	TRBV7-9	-	ASSLAVLTATNEKLF
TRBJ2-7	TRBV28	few	ASITGTSGPSYEQY
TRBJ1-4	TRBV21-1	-	ASSKVRAGRDEKLF
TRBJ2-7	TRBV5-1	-	ASRLTGGHEQY
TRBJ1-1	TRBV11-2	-	ASSPRGENTEAF
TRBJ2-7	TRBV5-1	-	ASSVGTGLHEQY
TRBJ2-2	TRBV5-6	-	ASSLVQGTGELF